This T cell receptor beta chain originates from a study of T-cell reconstitution after alpha-beta-depleted transplantation in children. During its preparation, the TCRbeta library received unique molecular identifiers. TCRdb reprocessed the PCR reads with MiXCR, giving one entry per CDR3 protein. This table holds some 500,000 distinct CDR3 sequences, roughly 33% found once. J was trimmed by 4 bases and V by 3 bases; bases with no gene match: 12. There are 18 residues in the CDR3. Germline CDR1 SGHRS, CDR2 YFSETQ. The chain employs TRBV5-1 and TRBJ2-2, with 10 positions matching TRBD1. The material was PBMCs from the stem cell graft donor, obtained from the stem cell graft. The receptor comes from a human donor who donated a stem cell graft to a child with aplastic anemia. The CDR3 reads CASSSGTGAPGVTGELFF. The DNA for the CDR3 is TGCGCCAGCAGCTCCGGGACAGGGGCCCCGGGGGTCACCGGGGAGCTGTTTTTT.